This T cell receptor beta chain was sequenced for a study of shared clonotypes between healthy human individuals. In the study overall: Three CD4 naive, three CD4 memory, two CD8 naive and one CD8 memory plate were used per donor. Study findings and constraints: The researchers took only blood, and tissue repertoires probably look different. It was anticipated that sequencing depth would influence how many clonotypes donors shared.

Profiling relied on immunoSEQ multiplex PCR, and the TCRdb table lists in-frame clones only, not all of them. The sample records almost 750,000 clones, 72% being singletons. Worth noting for this clone: Its antigen is undetermined.

Splitting of CD4+ cells produced CD45RA+ naive and CD45RA-negative memory subsets. V lost 8 bases to trimming and J lost 2 bases, with 17 bases between them. This CDR3 is built from 15 residues. Germline assignment: CDR1 SGHTA and CDR2 FQGNSA. Material for sequencing was memory CD4+ T cells sorted from blood. The sample's subset: CD45RA-negative fraction. The source is a woman in her twenties or thirties in good health. This chain connects TRBV7-2 to TRBJ2-3; maybe TRBD2 (6 bases). The CDR3 spells CASGLAGRATDTQYF. CDR3 DNA sequence: TGTGCCAGCGGCCTTGCGGGAAGGGCCACAGATACGCAGTATTTT.